The entry that follows covers one T cell receptor (beta chain) sequence. The antigen remains unidentified. Measured with immunoSEQ multiplex PCR; TCRdb has only the in-frame clones, and not every one. The sample records roughly 150,000 clones, approximately 89% being singletons. This sample is part of a study of T cell responses to AZD1222 COVID-19 vaccine. Study conclusions and caveats: Reportedly, close to half of spike-specific TCRs are directed against unmutated variant regions. Across the whole spike, CD4 TCRs peaked at regions 160-218 and 743-854. Baseline seropositives among AZD1222 recipients totaled only 6 or 7.

Pooled together were second doses at about 4 or about 12 weeks. Germline V gene lookup returns CDR1 MNHEY and CDR2 SMNVEV (reference sequence). Trimming stripped 0 bases from V and 6 bases from J, with 14 bases between. This CDR3 has 15 residues. This specimen was peripheral blood, taken 28 days after the second AZD1222 dose. The V gene is TRBV27, the J gene TRBJ1-1, with a possible D match to TRBD1 (6 bases). This TCR derives from an adult who received the AZD1222 COVID-19 vaccine. CDR3: CASSLSPQGMPEAFF. CDR3 bases: TGTGCCAGCAGTTTATCACCCCAGGGGATGCCTGAAGCTTTCTTT.